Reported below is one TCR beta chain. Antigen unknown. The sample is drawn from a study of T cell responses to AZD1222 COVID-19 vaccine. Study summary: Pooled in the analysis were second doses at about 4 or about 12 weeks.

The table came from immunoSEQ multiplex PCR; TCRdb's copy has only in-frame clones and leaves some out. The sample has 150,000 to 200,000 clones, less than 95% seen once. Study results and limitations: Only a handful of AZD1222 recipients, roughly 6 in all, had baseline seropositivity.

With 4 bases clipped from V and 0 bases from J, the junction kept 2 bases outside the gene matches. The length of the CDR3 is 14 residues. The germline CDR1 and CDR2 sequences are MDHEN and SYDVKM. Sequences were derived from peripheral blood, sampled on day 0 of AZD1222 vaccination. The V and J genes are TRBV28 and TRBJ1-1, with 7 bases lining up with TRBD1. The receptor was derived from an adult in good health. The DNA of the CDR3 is TGTGCCAGCAGTTCGGGACAGCTGAACACTGAAGCTTTCTTT. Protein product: CASSSGQLNTEAFF. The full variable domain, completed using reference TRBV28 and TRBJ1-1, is DVKVTQSSRYLVKRTGEKVFLECVQDMDHENMFWYRQDPGLGLRLIYFSYDVKMKEKGDIPEGYSVSREKKERFSLILESASTNQTSMYLCASSSGQLNTEAFFGQGTRLTVV.